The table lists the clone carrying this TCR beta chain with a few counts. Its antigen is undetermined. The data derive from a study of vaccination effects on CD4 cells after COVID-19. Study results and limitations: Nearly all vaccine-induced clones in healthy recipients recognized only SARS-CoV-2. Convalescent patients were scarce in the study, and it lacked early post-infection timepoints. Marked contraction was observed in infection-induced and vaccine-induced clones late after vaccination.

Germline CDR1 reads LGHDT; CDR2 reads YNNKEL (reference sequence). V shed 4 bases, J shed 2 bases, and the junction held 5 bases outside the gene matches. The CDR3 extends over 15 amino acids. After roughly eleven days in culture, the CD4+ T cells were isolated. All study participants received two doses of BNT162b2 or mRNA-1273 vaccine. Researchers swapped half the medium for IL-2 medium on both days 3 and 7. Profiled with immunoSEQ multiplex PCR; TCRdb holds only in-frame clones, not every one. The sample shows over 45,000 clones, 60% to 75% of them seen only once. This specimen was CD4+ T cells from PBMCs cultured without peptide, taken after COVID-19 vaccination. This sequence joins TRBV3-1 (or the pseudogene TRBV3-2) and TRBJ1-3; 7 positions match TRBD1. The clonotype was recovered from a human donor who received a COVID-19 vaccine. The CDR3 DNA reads TGTGCCAGCAGCCCAGACAGGGCAACTGGAAACACCATATATTTT. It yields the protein CASSPDRATGNTIYF.